Each of the 4 T cell receptor beta chains below was sequenced from the same sample in a study of spatial heterogeneity in lung cancer. TCRdb called the 5' RACE reads again in MiXCR, with one record for every CDR3 protein. The sample yields 45,000 to 55,000 distinct CDR3 sequences, approximately 5.7% seen once. Time point defined: sample taken at primary tumor resection. This material consisted of PBMCs, taken at surgery. Receptors were obtained from a male donor with early-stage non-small cell lung cancer.

This clonotype was observed many times. The gene calls are TRBV10-3 and TRBJ2-7, with D maybe TRBD1 (6 bases). This CDR3 comprises 14 residues. The germline V and J ends were trimmed by 6 bases and 6 bases, with 18 bases remaining between them. CDR1 and CDR2 (germline): ENHRY, SYGVKD. CDR3 bases: TGTGCCATCAGAAAAGGACAGCAAGGCAGCGAGCAGTACTTC. As protein: CAIRKGQQGSEQYF.

The table lists this clonotype with many counts. J is TRBJ2-1 and V is TRBV28, with 9 positions matching TRBD2. Germline-derived CDR1 and CDR2 are MDHEN and SYDVKM. Trimming at V came to 5 bases and at J to 8 bases, leaving 19 bases not matched to a gene. There are 18 residues in the CDR3. The CDR3 loop is CASSPISGGTSKGYEQFF. DNA of the CDR3: TGTGCCAGCAGTCCAATCAGTGGGGGGACTAGCAAAGGCTATGAGCAGTTCTTC.

In this sample, this clonotype turned up many times. The J gene is TRBJ1-1, the V gene TRBV4-2, with TRBD1 as a possible D gene (5 bases). The V and J ends lost 6 bases and 2 bases respectively, with 13 bases between them. The CDR3 extends over 14 amino acids. Germline V gene lookup returns CDR1 LGHNA and CDR2 YNFKEQ. The CDR3 bases are TGTGCCAGCAGACCCAGTGGGGGAAACACTGAAGCTTTCTTT. Translation: CASRPSGGNTEAFF.

The DNA of the CDR3 is TGTGCCAGCAGTAGGGACTGGCGGATCGGGGAGCTGTTTTTT. Its translation is CASSRDWRIGELFF. The chain couples TRBV2 to TRBJ2-2; possibly TRBD2 for D (6 bases). This CDR3 is 14 amino acids long. Between the trimmed V and J ends, which lost 5 bases and 7 bases, there was a span of 14 bases. Per the germline V gene, CDR1 is SNHLY and CDR2 is FYNNEI.